The 9 T cell receptor beta chains below were found in one sample sequenced in a study of graft-versus-host responses after intestinal transplantation. TCRdb's copy holds only in-frame clones and misses some; the assay was immunoSEQ multiplex PCR. The table shows under 100,000 clones, with about 93% occurring only once. These receptors have no identified antigens. The source was unstimulated CD8+ T cells sorted from spleen or lymph node cells, collected before transplant. Receptors originate from a human donor who was the organ donor for an intestinal transplant.

This clone was picked up one time. The chain links TRBV5-5 to TRBJ2-2, with 8 bases matching TRBD1. The V and J ends lost 1 base and 5 bases, in that order; junction bases with no gene match: 16. The CDR3 is 19 amino acids. The germline gives CDR1 SGHKS, CDR2 YYEKEE (reference sequence). This chain's CDR3 is CASSLFPRWRDRSTGELFF. CDR3 nucleotide sequence: TGTGCCAGCAGCTTGTTCCCCCGTTGGAGGGACAGGTCGACCGGGGAGCTGTTTTTT.

About this clone: Different DNA sequences within this sample yield the same CDR3. V is TRBV10-3 and J is TRBJ2-5, with 8 bases identical to TRBD2. CDR1 ENHRY and CDR2 SYGVKD come from the germline V gene. The CDR3 length is 17 residues. Losses at the gene ends were 3 bases for V and 0 bases for J; bases not matched to a gene: 9. CDR3 amino acids: CAISDPAAGGYQETQYF. In nucleotides, the CDR3 is TGTGCCATCAGTGACCCCGCGGCGGGGGGATACCAAGAGACCCAGTACTTC.

V and J are TRBV18 and TRBJ2-6; D is undetermined. Germline loops: CDR1 KGHSH, CDR2 LQKENI. CDR3 size: 16 residues. V shed 1 base and J shed 2 bases, with 9 bases lying between them. CDR3 coding DNA: TGTGCCAGCTCACCACGGCGCGGCGCTGGGGCCAACGTCCTGACTTTC. It yields the protein CASSPRRGAGANVLTF.

V gene TRBV9 combines with J gene TRBJ2-2, with D uncertain. CDR3 length: 13 amino acids. With 6 bases removed from V and 0 bases from J, the gap between germline ends came to 6 bases. Per germline, CDR1 SGDLS and CDR2 YYNGEE. The CDR3 sequence: CASTPANTGELFF. The CDR3 region has the DNA TGTGCCAGCACCCCCGCGAACACCGGGGAGCTGTTTTTT.

The J gene is TRBJ1-2, the V gene TRBV10-1, with 8 bases lining up with TRBD1. Germline CDR1 reads WNHNN; CDR2 reads SYGVQD (reference sequence). The CDR3 is made up of 15 amino acids. Trimming at V came to 6 bases and at J to 4 bases, leaving 10 bases not matched to a gene. The CDR3 bases are TGCGCCAGCAGACTAGACAGGGGCAGTGTCTATGGCTACACCTTC. It codes for CASRLDRGSVYGYTF.

In its sample, this clone was seen once. The rearrangement uses TRBV4-1 and TRBJ2-3; TRBD2 matches 7 bases. Germline assignment: CDR1 MGHRA and CDR2 YSYEKL. The length of the CDR3 is 16 residues. Losses at the gene ends were 0 bases for V and 2 bases for J; bases not matched to a gene: 5. The CDR3 loop is CASSQDSERDTDTQYF. CDR3 nucleotides: TGCGCCAGCAGCCAAGATTCGGAGCGGGACACAGATACGCAGTATTTT.

The V gene is TRBV5-6, the J gene TRBJ2-7; weak D call: TRBD1 (5 bases). This CDR3 comprises 16 residues. CDR1 SGHDT and CDR2 YYEEEE come from the germline V gene. V was trimmed by 1 base and J by 4 bases, leaving 18 bases between them. The chain's CDR3 is CASSLFGRASVYEQYF. In DNA form, the CDR3 reads TGTGCCAGCAGCTTGTTTGGCAGGGCCAGCGTATACGAGCAGTACTTC.

The genes are TRBV28 and TRBJ2-1; 12 nucleotides match TRBD2. The V segment lost 2 bases and the J segment 3 bases; nucleotides outside the gene matches: 5. Germline lookup yields CDR1 MDHEN and CDR2 SYDVKM. The CDR3 runs to 17 residues. Written as DNA, the CDR3 is TGTGCCAGCAGTTTAAGGACTAGCGGGGATTACTACAATGAGCAGTTCTTC. Encoded protein: CASSLRTSGDYYNEQFF.

This clone has a single count. This rearrangement joins TRBV29-1 to TRBJ1-2; TRBD1 aligns across 9 bases. Unmatched junction bases numbered 5, after V lost 6 bases and J lost 3 bases. Per germline, CDR1 SQVTM and CDR2 ANQGSEA. The CDR3 is made up of 13 amino acids. CDR3 sequence: CSVTGGADYGYTF. DNA of the CDR3: TGCAGCGTCACAGGGGGCGCGGACTATGGCTACACCTTC. The full variable domain, completed using reference TRBV29-1 and TRBJ1-2, is SAVISQKPSRDICQRGTSLTIQCQVDSQVTMMFWYRQQPGQSLTLIATANQGSEATYESGFVIDKFPISRPNLTFSTLTVSNMSPEDSSIYLCSVTGGADYGYTFGSGTRLTVV.